The 18 T cell receptor beta chains below all came from one sample that was sequenced in a study of cytomegalovirus exposure and HLA in healthy donors. This PCR relied on a set of 60 Vbeta primers and 13 Jbeta primers. Only in-frame clones appear in the TCRdb table, and some are missing; sequencing was by immunoSEQ multiplex PCR. Of under 200,000 clones in the sample, around three quarters were seen once. Specimen: PBMCs. These receptors all stem from a woman aged 25 to 39 in good health and CMV-seropositive.

The chain carries TRBV10-3 and TRBJ2-7; 7 positions match TRBD2. V was clipped by 8 bases and J by 7 bases; unmatched bases: 11. Germline CDR1 and CDR2: ENHRY and SYGVKD. The CDR3 covers 13 residues. Here the CDR3 DNA reads TGTGCCATCCATCCGGGACTAAGTACGGAGCAGTACTTC. It yields the protein CAIHPGLSTEQYF.

The table lists this clone with a count of one. The chain links TRBV6-1 to TRBJ2-3, with D unclear. Germline V gene sequence: CDR1 MNHNS, CDR2 SASEGT. The CDR3 runs 12 residues. V lost 5 bases and J 5 bases, leaving 8 bases between the germline ends. CDR3 loop: CASSLGVDTQYF. The CDR3 bases are TGTGCCAGCAGTCTCGGTGTAGATACGCAGTATTTT.

This clone showed up just a few times. The DNA of the CDR3 is TGTGCCAGCAGCTTAGGACCCACTGCGGGTCAAGAGACCCAGTACTTC. This translates into CASSLGPTAGQETQYF. V usage is TRBV7-8 and J usage is TRBJ2-5; TRBD2 is a possible D gene (5 bases). In germline, CDR1 is SGHVS, CDR2 FQNEAQ. The ends were cut back, 1 base at V and 2 bases at J, with 14 bases in the middle. The CDR3 consists of 16 residues.

V is TRBV9 and J is TRBJ2-7; a weak D match, TRBD2 (6 bases). Germline V gene sequence: CDR1 SGDLS, CDR2 YYNGEE. The V end lost 0 bases, the J end lost 2 bases, and 12 bases lay between the germline ends. The CDR3 totals 15 residues. The CDR3 DNA is TGTGCCAGCAGCGTAGATGCGGGGAGAACCTACGAGCAGTACTTC. It is translated as CASSVDAGRTYEQYF.

The chain employs TRBV7-9 and TRBJ2-1, with 11 bases identical to TRBD2. Looked up from germline, CDR1 is SEHNR and CDR2 is FQNEAQ (reference sequence). The CDR3 consists of 16 residues. J gave up 10 bases and V 5 bases, and 13 bases lay outside the gene matches. CDR3 loop: CASSPLAGAVPAEQFF. CDR3 in DNA: TGTGCCAGCAGCCCACTAGCGGGAGCCGTCCCGGCGGAGCAGTTCTTC.

In its sample, this clone was seen many times. The rearrangement links TRBV2 to TRBJ2-5, with a weak D call TRBD1 (6 bases). This CDR3 has 14 residues. V lost 8 bases, J lost 2 bases, and 15 bases lay in between. Germline assignment: CDR1 SNHLY and CDR2 FYNNEI. In nucleotides, the CDR3 is TGTGCCAGCCATCCTAACAGGGATCAAGAGACCCAGTACTTC. Translating it yields CASHPNRDQETQYF.

This clone was detected only once. The chain employs TRBV2 and TRBJ2-7, with TRBD1 identical over 8 bases. Germline CDR1 and CDR2: SNHLY and FYNNEI. The CDR3 is 15 amino acids. Trimming removed 4 bases from V and 0 bases from J; junction bases left unmatched: 5. Written as DNA, the CDR3 is TGTGCCAGCAGTGGGGACAGGCAGAGCTCCTACGAGCAGTACTTC. Translating it yields CASSGDRQSSYEQYF.

The chain employs TRBV5-1 and TRBJ2-2; tentative D call: TRBD1 (6 bases). The length of the CDR3 is 19 residues. V lost 0 bases, J lost 1 base, and 19 bases lay in between. Germline CDR1 and CDR2: SGHRS and YFSETQ. The CDR3 spells CASSLVTGQPLGNTGELFF. The CDR3 DNA is TGCGCCAGCAGCTTGGTGACGGGACAACCCTTAGGGAACACCGGGGAGCTGTTTTTT.

This clone is labeled medium-sized. The rearrangement joins TRBV6-6 to TRBJ1-1, with D hard to call. Germline V gene lookup returns CDR1 MNHNY and CDR2 SVGAGI (reference sequence). V lost 6 bases and J 4 bases, leaving 15 bases between the germline ends. The CDR3 spans 14 residues. This CDR3 is CASSVGLGSTEAFF. CDR3 sequence (DNA): TGTGCCAGCAGCGTTGGGTTGGGGAGCACTGAAGCTTTCTTT.

CDR3 DNA sequence: TGTGCCAGCAGCTTATCGGCAGGGATCAACGAGCAGTACTTC. Amino acids: CASSLSAGINEQYF. The V gene is TRBV7-2, the J gene TRBJ2-7; D perhaps matches TRBD1 (5 bases). The CDR3 runs to 14 residues. From germline, CDR1 is SGHTA and CDR2 FQGNSA. V was shortened by 2 bases and J by 5 bases, with 13 bases between the two germline ends.

V and J are TRBV10-1 and TRBJ2-2, with 9 bases that match TRBD2. CDR1 and CDR2 (germline): WNHNN, SYGVQD (reference sequence). With 0 bases clipped from V and 6 bases from J, the junction kept 5 bases outside the gene matches. This CDR3 spans 16 amino acids. This CDR3 is CASSESRASGAGELFF. In DNA form, the CDR3 reads TGCGCCAGCAGTGAGTCCCGGGCTAGCGGGGCCGGGGAGCTGTTTTTT.

This rearrangement joins TRBV30 to TRBJ1-5; a possible D gene is TRBD1 (5 bases). The germline gives CDR1 GTSNPN, CDR2 SVGIG (reference sequence). With 0 bases removed from V and 0 bases from J, the gap between germline ends came to 9 bases. There are 15 residues in the CDR3. The chain's CDR3 is CAWSVGQNSNQPQHF. In DNA form, the CDR3 reads TGTGCCTGGAGTGTGGGGCAGAATAGCAATCAGCCCCAGCATTTT.

The chain is built from TRBV30 and TRBJ2-7; 7 nucleotides line up with TRBD1. The CDR3 totals 12 residues. V lost 5 bases, J lost 3 bases, and 4 bases stayed unmatched. The germline V gene has CDR1 GTSNPN and CDR2 SVGIG (reference sequence). CDR3 bases: TGTGCCTGGGCTCGACAGGGCTACGAGCAGTACTTC. Encoded protein: CAWARQGYEQYF.

This chain connects TRBV6-6 to TRBJ1-1; no firm D call. The CDR3 loop spans 14 amino acids. V was clipped by 2 bases and J by 0 bases, with 7 bases between them. Germline CDR1 reads MNHNY; CDR2 reads SVGAGI (reference sequence). CDR3 in DNA: TGTGCCAGCAGTTACGAGGCTTTGAACACTGAAGCTTTCTTT. It specifies CASSYEALNTEAFF.

This sequence joins TRBV7-9 and TRBJ2-7; TRBD1 agrees at 7 bases. Germline CDR1 reads SEHNR; CDR2 reads FQNEAQ (reference sequence). CDR3 size: 17 residues. The V segment lost 4 bases and the J segment 0 bases; nucleotides outside the gene matches: 12. CDR3 in DNA: TGTGCCAGCAGCTCCTCCTTCCGGGACAGAAGCTCCTACGAGCAGTACTTC. It codes for CASSSSFRDRSSYEQYF.

This clone was seen just once. The chain carries TRBV7-9 and TRBJ2-7; a weak D match, TRBD2 (5 bases). There are 13 residues in the CDR3. Germline lookup yields CDR1 SEHNR and CDR2 FQNEAQ (reference sequence). The ends were cut back, 5 bases at V and 0 bases at J, with 8 bases in the middle. The CDR3 DNA reads TGTGCCAGCAGCAACCGGGGCTCCTACGAGCAGTACTTC. Translation: CASSNRGSYEQYF.

This clone was counted a single time. The chain uses TRBV16 and TRBJ1-1; D perhaps matches TRBD1 (6 bases). The CDR3 has 14 amino acids. Trimming took 4 bases from V and 6 from J, leaving 15 bases between them. Looked up from germline, CDR1 is KGHSY and CDR2 is FQNENV. The CDR3 sequence: CASSLDSGAPEAFF. The CDR3 coding sequence is TGTGCCAGCAGCCTAGATTCAGGGGCCCCTGAAGCTTTCTTT.

This clone has a handful of counts. The gene calls are TRBV7-8 and TRBJ1-6, with D tentatively TRBD1 (5 bases). There are 15 residues in the CDR3. V lost 2 bases and J lost 7, with 12 bases in between. Germline CDR1 and CDR2: SGHVS and FQNEAQ. The CDR3 reads CASSLQGIGNSPLHF. In DNA, the CDR3 is TGTGCCAGCAGCTTACAGGGAATCGGGAATTCACCCCTCCACTTT.